This TCR beta chain came from a study of T-cell memory formation after mild COVID-19. Overall study context: Largely, the TCR clusters proved donor specific.

This clonotype showed up many times. V lost 1 base and J lost 0, with 10 bases in between. The CDR3 runs to 16 residues. The germline gives CDR1 SGHAT, CDR2 FQNNGV. Constant-segment primers and 5'RACE yielded cDNA libraries for TCR alpha and TCR beta, each carrying sample barcodes and UMIs. TCRdb itself ran the 5' RACE reads through MiXCR, one entry per CDR3 protein. The sample has about 49,000 distinct CDR3 sequences; about 7.3% are singletons. This chain links TRBV11-2 with TRBJ2-1; D is possibly TRBD2 (6 bases). Sequencing was carried out using PBMCs or a T cell subset sorted from them (not recorded which). The sequence was collected from a man between 18 and 29 years old who had mild COVID-19 (a few samples of this study predate the infection). Cell type and time point are not known. The CDR3 bases are TGTGCCAGCAGCTTAGTAGAAGCGGGCTCCTACAATGAGCAGTTCTTC. Translation: CASSLVEAGSYNEQFF.